The rows below give T cell receptor beta chains drawn from one sample of a study of shared clonotypes between healthy human individuals. Profiling relied on immunoSEQ multiplex PCR, and the TCRdb table lists in-frame clones only, not all of them. The sample yields around 1.9 million clones, around 93% seen once. The specimen was naive CD8+ T cells from PBMCs. The origin of the receptors is a man between 18 and 29 years old in good health. Some clones in this sample may be carry-over from other donors' samples. The conserved cysteine and the conserved F or W are not part of the CDR3 here. The order of the fields is J gene, V gene, CDR3 protein.

j_gene: TRBJ2-1; v_gene: TRBV10-1; CDR3aa: ASSVGTSGSVNEQF
j_gene: TRBJ1-1; v_gene: TRBV11-2; CDR3aa: ASTPPPGSNTEAF
j_gene: TRBJ2-1; v_gene: TRBV5-4; CDR3aa: ASTLTSGRRYNEQF
j_gene: TRBJ2-1; v_gene: TRBV28; CDR3aa: ASSVWDDNEQF
j_gene: TRBJ2-7; v_gene: TRBV27; CDR3aa: ASSLGYSYEQY
j_gene: TRBJ2-5; v_gene: TRBV6-6; CDR3aa: ASSSGGLQETQY
j_gene: TRBJ1-1; v_gene: TRBV6-1; CDR3aa: ASSEARGTEAF
j_gene: TRBJ2-1; v_gene: TRBV29-1; CDR3aa: SVALRDFYNEQF
j_gene: TRBJ2-1; v_gene: TRBV5-1; CDR3aa: ASSPDRLNEQF
j_gene: TRBJ2-3; v_gene: TRBV27; CDR3aa: ASRPQDPTDTQY
j_gene: TRBJ1-2; v_gene: TRBV6-6; CDR3aa: ASSYGEGVEYGYT
j_gene: TRBJ2-7; v_gene: TRBV18; CDR3aa: ASSPPGQIYEQY
j_gene: TRBJ2-1; v_gene: TRBV5-1; CDR3aa: ASSLATDWNEQF
j_gene: TRBJ2-7; v_gene: TRBV11-2; CDR3aa: ASSLIGGRFDEQY
j_gene: TRBJ2-7; v_gene: TRBV13; CDR3aa: ASSSGQSSYEQY
j_gene: TRBJ1-1; v_gene: TRBV18; CDR3aa: ASSLYRGVNTEAF
j_gene: TRBJ1-5; v_gene: TRBV27; CDR3aa: ASAIRDRGQPQH
j_gene: TRBJ2-7; v_gene: TRBV4-2; CDR3aa: ASSSELYEQY
j_gene: TRBJ2-3; v_gene: TRBV5-1; CDR3aa: ASSFGLAAGVGSTDTQY
j_gene: TRBJ2-7; v_gene: TRBV2; CDR3aa: ASSEVAGARLRDYEQY
j_gene: TRBJ1-1; v_gene: TRBV4-1; CDR3aa: ASSQGGHTNTEAF
j_gene: TRBJ2-7; v_gene: TRBV7-9; CDR3aa: ASSLGSGLNEQY
j_gene: TRBJ1-1; v_gene: TRBV27; CDR3aa: ASSLSRASRGTEAF
j_gene: TRBJ2-7; v_gene: TRBV7-8; CDR3aa: ASSLARHRSAHNEQY
j_gene: TRBJ1-5; v_gene: TRBV29-1; CDR3aa: SVGGRGLDQPQH
j_gene: TRBJ2-7; v_gene: TRBV13; CDR3aa: ASSLALAGKRD
j_gene: TRBJ1-1; v_gene: TRBV5-1; CDR3aa: ASRGGRGVQVNTEAF
j_gene: TRBJ2-3; v_gene: TRBV7-2; CDR3aa: ASSRGAATPFTDTQY
j_gene: TRBJ1-1; v_gene: TRBV4-1; CDR3aa: ASSQGYRDSNTEAF
j_gene: TRBJ2-7; v_gene: TRBV27; CDR3aa: ASRGDRGQKQY
j_gene: TRBJ2-7; v_gene: TRBV5-4; CDR3aa: ASSPPGWDFNEQY
j_gene: TRBJ2-3; v_gene: TRBV7-9; CDR3aa: ASSSRDRKNTDTQY
j_gene: TRBJ1-2; v_gene: TRBV11-2; CDR3aa: ASSSQTGRYGYT
j_gene: TRBJ1-1; v_gene: TRBV2; CDR3aa: ASVEGTEAF
j_gene: TRBJ1-1; v_gene: TRBV27; CDR3aa: ASSTQGVFTEAF
j_gene: TRBJ2-2; v_gene: TRBV5-6; CDR3aa: ASSSLGQGILTGELF
j_gene: TRBJ2-1; v_gene: TRBV7-9; CDR3aa: ASNSREPAYNEQF
j_gene: TRBJ2-6; v_gene: TRBV5-1; CDR3aa: ASSLALETGDAGANVLT
j_gene: TRBJ2-5; v_gene: TRBV7-9; CDR3aa: ASRAGDPREEY
j_gene: TRBJ1-1; v_gene: TRBV11-3; CDR3aa: ASSLDLGDEAF
j_gene: TRBJ1-1; v_gene: TRBV7-3; CDR3aa: ASSLLGQGGTEAF
j_gene: TRBJ1-1; v_gene: TRBV7-8; CDR3aa: ASSLGAGGKRWEAF
j_gene: TRBJ1-1; v_gene: TRBV4-1; CDR3aa: ASRLTGGQGLVNTEAF
j_gene: .; v_gene: TRBV25-1; CDR3aa: ASSEPGQLRPYEQY
j_gene: TRBJ1-1; v_gene: TRBV5-6; CDR3aa: ASSLGGRSEAF
j_gene: TRBJ2-7; v_gene: TRBV6-6; CDR3aa: ASTRTSGISAYEQY
j_gene: TRBJ1-1; v_gene: TRBV6-5; CDR3aa: ASSYSKGNTEAF
j_gene: TRBJ1-5; v_gene: TRBV28; CDR3aa: ASRLSIAPQH
j_gene: TRBJ2-5; v_gene: TRBV2; CDR3aa: ASRKDRGRLETQY
j_gene: TRBJ2-4; v_gene: TRBV11-2; CDR3aa: ASSQRQGSH
j_gene: TRBJ2-5; v_gene: TRBV15; CDR3aa: ATSRGGGAGETQY
j_gene: TRBJ1-1; v_gene: TRBV6-6; CDR3aa: ASSSGAYEAF
j_gene: TRBJ2-7; v_gene: TRBV4-2; CDR3aa: ASSQERGLGYEQY
j_gene: TRBJ2-1; v_gene: TRBV20-1; CDR3aa: SAWSYNEQF
j_gene: TRBJ2-7; v_gene: TRBV2; CDR3aa: ASKGSPGPFYEQY
j_gene: TRBJ2-5; v_gene: TRBV11-2; CDR3aa: ASSAKGLVKETQY
j_gene: TRBJ2-1; v_gene: TRBV7-9; CDR3aa: ASSPRLAENYNEQF
j_gene: TRBJ1-1; v_gene: TRBV7-9; CDR3aa: ASSLGYVTNTEAF
j_gene: TRBJ2-7; v_gene: TRBV27; CDR3aa: ASSLREARGASYEQY